This entry lists 32 T cell receptor beta chains sequenced from one sample in a study of T cells in Graves' hyperthyroidism and ophthalmopathy. It was RNA transcripts that yielded the amplified TCR beta CDR3 regions. First-round RT-PCR targeting the TCR CDR3 was performed with the HTBI primer set. One entry per CDR3 protein results from TCRdb running MiXCR on the multiplex PCR reads. The sample has about 350,000 distinct CDR3 sequences; over 12% are singletons. Sequencing was performed on blood. Receptors were obtained from a woman aged 55-70 years with Graves' ophthalmopathy.

This clonotype was seen only a few times. The rearrangement uses TRBV19 and TRBJ1-5; possible D gene TRBD1, 5 bases. The CDR3 extends over 16 amino acids. Germline CDR1 is LNHDA and CDR2 is SQIVND (reference sequence). V was clipped by 7 bases and J by 0 bases, with 16 bases between them. CDR3 sequence: CASKMNGANSNQPQHF. The CDR3 DNA reads TGTGCCAGTAAAATGAATGGGGCGAATAGCAATCAGCCCCAGCATTTT. Full variable domain (outside the CDR3, taken from reference TRBV19 and TRBJ1-5): DGGITQSPKYLFRKEGQNVTLSCEQNLNHDAMYWYRQDPGQGLRLIYYSQIVNDFQKGDIAEGYSVSREKKESFPLTVTSAQKNPTAFYLCASKMNGANSNQPQHFGDGTRLSIL.

This clonotype appeared many times. The J gene is TRBJ2-2, the V gene TRBV5-1; no clear D gene. There are 15 residues in the CDR3. V lost 0 bases to trimming and J lost 1 base, with 7 bases between them. Per germline, CDR1 SGHRS and CDR2 YFSETQ. The CDR3 region has the DNA TGCGCCAGCAGCTTGGGAGCGAGGAACACCGGGGAGCTGTTTTTT. The encoded protein is CASSLGARNTGELFF.

This clonotype was picked up many times. V usage is TRBV28 and J usage is TRBJ2-7; D possibly matches TRBD1 or TRBD2 (6 bases each). Germline CDR1 is MDHEN and CDR2 is SYDVKM. Trimming took 8 bases from V and 1 from J, leaving 15 bases between them. The CDR3 extends over 14 amino acids. Here the CDR3 reads CASGGRGLSYEQYF. CDR3 in DNA: TGTGCCAGCGGAGGTCGGGGGCTATCCTACGAGCAGTACTTC.

The sample holds a few counts of this clonotype. The V gene is TRBV4-1, the J gene TRBJ2-5; D may correspond to TRBD1 or TRBD2 (5 bases each). The CDR3 is 16 amino acids. V gave up 1 base and J gave up 4 bases, with 16 bases separating them. Germline V gene sequence: CDR1 MGHRA, CDR2 YSYEKL. CDR3 bases: TGCGCCAGCAGCCAAGTGGCAGGGCTAGGAGGAGAGACCCAGTACTTC. It translates to CASSQVAGLGGETQYF.

There are many counts of this clonotype. V usage is TRBV30 and J usage is TRBJ2-7; possibly TRBD2 for D (6 bases). V was clipped by 1 base and J by 3 bases, with 10 bases between them. The CDR3 extends over 13 amino acids. Germline CDR1 is GTSNPN and CDR2 is SVGIG (reference sequence). Written as DNA, the CDR3 is TGTGCCTGGAGTGCGGGACTTATCTACGAGCAGTACTTC. Translating it yields CAWSAGLIYEQYF.

A word on this clonotype: Just one base apart from a much larger clone, this may be a read error. The missing conserved phenylalanine or tryptophan at the end of this CDR3 makes a read error likely. V usage is TRBV7-9 and J usage is TRBJ2-1; 7 nucleotides agree with TRBD2. There are 16 residues in the CDR3. J gave up 0 bases and V 5 bases, and 7 bases lay outside the gene matches. Germline CDR1 is SEHNR and CDR2 is FQNEAQ (reference sequence). The CDR3 loop reads CASSRDGGSSYNEQFL. CDR3 coding DNA: TGTGCCAGCAGCCGAGACGGGGGGAGCTCCTACAATGAGCAGTTCCTC.

This clonotype turned up a few times. The gene calls are TRBV24-1 and TRBJ2-1; TRBD2 matches 12 bases. The CDR3 has 18 residues. J gave up 1 base and V 4 bases, and 7 bases lay outside the gene matches. From germline, CDR1 is KGHDR and CDR2 SFDVKD. The CDR3 sequence: CATSDRRTSGESYNEQFF. CDR3 nucleotides: TGTGCCACCAGTGACCGACGGACTAGCGGGGAATCCTACAATGAGCAGTTCTTC.

The rearrangement joins TRBV7-6 to TRBJ1-1, with no clear D. The V end was cut by 1 base, the J end by 1 base, with 7 bases between. Germline-derived CDR1 and CDR2 are SGHVS and FNYEAQ. This CDR3 comprises 14 residues. The CDR3 DNA is TGTGCCAGCAGCTTAGAAACCAGGAACACTGAAGCTTTCTTT. Encoded protein: CASSLETRNTEAFF.

As for this clonotype: The junction departs from the called germline gene at one end, perhaps through a read error. The chain combines TRBV18 with TRBJ1-5; D remains unclear. This CDR3 has 13 amino acids. Per the germline V gene, CDR1 is KGHSH and CDR2 is LQKENI. CDR3 loop: CAGSPKDNQPQHF. The CDR3, as DNA: TGTGCCGGCTCACCCAAGGACAATCAGCCCCAGCATTTT.

This clonotype was counted many times. V gene TRBV20-1 combines with J gene TRBJ2-3; 9 positions match TRBD2. With 3 bases clipped from V and 1 base from J, the junction kept 8 bases outside the gene matches. Germline CDR1 is DFQATT and CDR2 is SNEGSKA (reference sequence). CDR3 length: 16 amino acids. The CDR3 reads CSASLAGPVGTDTQYF. CDR3 DNA sequence: TGCAGTGCTAGCCTAGCGGGGCCGGTGGGCACAGATACGCAGTATTTT.

This clonotype was counted between two and nine times. The chain employs TRBV20-1 and TRBJ1-4, with TRBD1 as a possible D gene (6 bases). Germline V gene lookup returns CDR1 DFQATT and CDR2 SNEGSKA (reference sequence). There are 12 residues in the CDR3. V lost 3 bases to trimming and J lost 8 bases, with 10 bases between them. The CDR3 sequence is CSASRGGEKLFF. DNA of the CDR3: TGCAGTGCTAGCCGGGGGGGCGAAAAACTGTTTTTT.

This chain links TRBV7-9 with TRBJ1-1, with D possibly being TRBD1 (5 bases). The CDR3 loop spans 15 amino acids. The germline CDR1 and CDR2 sequences are SEHNR and FQNEAQ (reference sequence). Trimming took 8 bases from V and 0 from J, leaving 16 bases between them. CDR3 loop: CASVLVGAVNTEAFF. The CDR3, as DNA: TGTGCCAGCGTACTGGTTGGGGCGGTGAACACTGAAGCTTTCTTT.

This clonotype has a single count. This chain joins TRBV5-6 and TRBJ2-6; 7 bases are shared with TRBD1. The V gene end was trimmed by 3 bases and the J gene end by 0 bases; junction bases not matched to a gene: 9. The CDR3 is 18 residues long. The V gene's germline CDR1 is SGHDT and CDR2 YYEEEE. In DNA, the CDR3 is TGTGCCAGCAGCTCGACCGGGACAGTGATCTCTGGGGCCAACGTCCTGACTTTC. Translation gives CASSSTGTVISGANVLTF.

In this sample, this clonotype turned up a few times. V is TRBV18 and J is TRBJ2-5; possible D gene TRBD2, 6 bases. The CDR3 sequence is 15 residues long. The germline CDR1 and CDR2 sequences are KGHSH and LQKENI. V lost 2 bases and J 2 bases, leaving 12 bases between the germline ends. The CDR3 coding sequence is TGTGCCAGCTCACCATCGGCAGGGAGGCAAGAGACCCAGTACTTC. As protein: CASSPSAGRQETQYF.

This clonotype has just a few counts. This chain connects TRBV20-1 to TRBJ1-2; 8 nucleotides match TRBD1. V was pared by 3 bases and J by 8 bases, with 11 bases of the junction left unmatched. The CDR3 runs 14 residues. Germline V CDR1 and CDR2: DFQATT, SNEGSKA (reference sequence). The chain's CDR3 is CSASGVQGAWGYTF. The CDR3 nucleotides read TGCAGTGCTAGCGGAGTCCAGGGGGCGTGGGGCTACACCTTC.

At least ten counts were recorded for this clonotype. The genes are TRBV12-3 or TRBV12-4 and TRBJ2-7, with a possible D match to TRBD1 (7 bases). With 6 bases removed from V and 5 bases from J, the gap between germline ends came to 17 bases. The CDR3 covers 14 residues. CDR3 amino acids: CASRGAAGGNEQYF. The CDR3 DNA sequence: TGTGCCAGCAGGGGGGCGGCAGGGGGGAACGAGCAGTACTTC.

This clonotype was detected a few times. The chain carries TRBV5-6 and TRBJ2-4; D unresolved. The CDR3 totals 13 residues. Trimming took off 1 base at V and 8 bases at J, with 10 bases between the two ends. The V gene's germline CDR1 is SGHDT and CDR2 YYEEEE. CDR3 sequence reads: CASSLNSQYIQYF. The DNA of the CDR3 is TGTGCCAGCAGCTTGAACAGTCAATACATTCAGTACTTC.

The CDR3 DNA sequence: TGCAGTGCTGCTCCTAGGGTACTGCGAGAAAAACTGTTTTTT. It specifies CSAAPRVLREKLFF. This chain uses TRBV20-1 with TRBJ1-4, with no clear D. V was trimmed by 5 bases and J by 8 bases, leaving 18 bases between them. The CDR3 runs to 14 residues. In germline, CDR1 is DFQATT, CDR2 SNEGSKA (reference sequence).

This clonotype was detected ten times or more. The rearrangement links TRBV11-2 to TRBJ2-3, with 8 bases lining up with TRBD2. From germline, CDR1 is SGHAT and CDR2 FQNNGV. Unmatched junction bases numbered 9, after V lost 4 bases and J lost 6 bases. The CDR3 extends over 15 amino acids. The CDR3 DNA reads as TGTGCCAGCAGCTCCTTAAGTCTAGCGGGTGATACGCAGTATTTT. Its translation is CASSSLSLAGDTQYF. Supplemented by reference TRBV11-2 and TRBJ2-3, the full variable domain reads EAGVAQSPRYKIIEKRQSVAFWCNPISGHATLYWYQQILGQGPKLLIQFQNNGVVDDSQLPKDRFSAERLKGVDSTLKIQPAKLEDSAVYLCASSSLSLAGDTQYFGPGTRLTVL.

In this sample, this clonotype turned up many times. The rearrangement links TRBV28 to TRBJ2-7; the match to TRBD2 covers 9 bases. Germline assignment: CDR1 MDHEN and CDR2 SYDVKM. V shed 6 bases, J shed 2 bases, and the junction held 5 bases outside the gene matches. CDR3 size: 14 residues. Here the CDR3 reads CASRLAGVTYEQYF. As DNA, the CDR3 is TGTGCCAGCAGATTAGCGGGAGTAACCTACGAGCAGTACTTC.

V gene TRBV30 combines with J gene TRBJ2-6; D possibly corresponds to TRBD2 (7 bases). V was trimmed by 5 bases and J by 1 base, leaving 15 bases between them. The CDR3 consists of 16 residues. In germline, CDR1 is GTSNPN, CDR2 SVGIG (reference sequence). CDR3: CAWSKGGASGANVLTF. DNA of the CDR3: TGTGCCTGGTCCAAAGGGGGGGCGTCTGGGGCCAACGTCCTGACTTTC. Complete variable domain (other parts from reference TRBV30 and TRBJ2-6): SQTIHQWPATLVQPVGSPLSLECTVEGTSNPNLYWYRQAAGRGLQLLFYSVGIGQISSEVPQNLSASRPQDRQFILSSKKLLLSDSGFYLCAWSKGGASGANVLTFGAGSRLTVL.

This clonotype has at least ten counts. CDR3 DNA sequence: TGCGCCAGCAGCCTCCCGGCCACTGAAGCTTTCTTT. Translated, it gives CASSLPATEAFF. This sequence joins TRBV5-1 and TRBJ1-1; no definite D call. This CDR3 region has 12 residues. Germline CDR1 reads SGHRS; CDR2 reads YFSETQ. Trimming stripped 4 bases from V and 4 bases from J, with 8 bases between.

This clonotype turned up a few times. This chain uses TRBV27 with TRBJ2-7, with 11 bases aligning to TRBD2. CDR1 MNHEY and CDR2 SMNVEV come from the germline V gene (reference sequence). The CDR3 consists of 17 residues. The V gene end was trimmed by 5 bases and the J gene end by 5 bases; junction bases not matched to a gene: 14. The CDR3 nucleotides are TGTGCCAGCAGTGCGGGGACTAGCGGAACCCCCAAGGACGAGCAGTACTTC. Translating gives CASSAGTSGTPKDEQYF.

This rearrangement joins TRBV7-3 to TRBJ2-1; 10 bases are a match to TRBD2. The germline V gene encodes CDR1 SGHTA and CDR2 FQGTGA. V lost 2 bases to trimming and J lost 7 bases; unmatched junction nucleotides: 17. The CDR3 has 19 amino acids. In DNA, the CDR3 is TGTGCCAGCAGCTTACGAGTGACTAGCGGGCGTAACCGAACGAATGAGCAGTTCTTC. The encoded protein is CASSLRVTSGRNRTNEQFF.

The rearrangement joins TRBV27 to TRBJ1-6; D is unclear. V was shortened by 0 bases and J by 5 bases, with 8 bases between the two germline ends. This CDR3 contains 15 residues. Germline assignment: CDR1 MNHEY and CDR2 SMNVEV (reference sequence). This chain's CDR3 is CASSLSPGNNSPLHF. CDR3 nucleotides: TGTGCCAGCAGTTTATCGCCCGGGAATAATTCACCCCTCCACTTT.

Notes on this clonotype: An end of the junction does not agree with germline; a read error may underlie this. The chain joins TRBV12-3 or TRBV12-4 to TRBJ2-5, with TRBD2 matching 11 bases. The CDR3 loop spans 15 amino acids. The CDR3 DNA reads TGTGCCAGCAGTTTAGTAAACGCTTTAGCGGGAGGGCCGAACTTC. It yields the protein CASSLVNALAGGPNF.

The rearrangement uses TRBV2 and TRBJ2-2; D gene ambiguous. The length of the CDR3 is 11 residues. V was shortened by 7 bases and J by 6 bases, with 6 bases between the two germline ends. CDR1 and CDR2 (germline): SNHLY, FYNNEI. CDR3 nucleotide sequence: TGTGCCAGCATTGGACCCGGGGAGCTGTTTTTT. Translated: CASIGPGELFF. Variable domain in full (rest from reference TRBV2 and TRBJ2-2): EPEVTQTPSHQVTQMGQEVILRCVPISNHLYFYWYRQILGQKVEFLVSFYNNEISEKSEIFDDQFSVERPDGSNFTLKIRSTKLEDSAMYFCASIGPGELFFGEGSRLTVL.

This clonotype was detected only a few times. J is TRBJ2-2 and V is TRBV20-1, with 11 positions matching TRBD2. The germline V gene has CDR1 DFQATT and CDR2 SNEGSKA (reference sequence). CDR3 size: 17 residues. The trim removed 0 bases at V and 5 bases at J, leaving 8 bases unmatched. In DNA form, the CDR3 reads TGCAGTGCTAGAGACACTAGCGGGAGCCTCCATACCGGGGAGCTGTTTTTT. Residues: CSARDTSGSLHTGELFF.

This clonotype showed up just a few times. This sequence joins TRBV28 and TRBJ2-7; weak D call: TRBD2 (6 bases). The V gene's germline CDR1 is MDHEN and CDR2 SYDVKM. The CDR3 contains 16 residues. Trimming took 5 bases from V and 6 from J, leaving 23 bases between them. The CDR3 sequence is CASSQFGGAAHGEQYF. The CDR3 DNA reads TGTGCCAGCAGTCAATTTGGAGGGGCGGCCCACGGCGAGCAGTACTTC.

The chain carries TRBV5-8 and TRBJ2-2; D is perhaps TRBD1 (5 bases). V was shortened by 4 bases and J by 1 base, with 8 bases between the two germline ends. CDR1 and CDR2 from the germline V gene are SGHTS and YDEGEE. The CDR3 spans 14 residues. CDR3 in amino acids: CASSHGQNTGELFF. The CDR3, as DNA: TGTGCCAGCAGCCATGGACAGAACACCGGGGAGCTGTTTTTT. Based on the CDR3 plus reference TRBV5-8 and TRBJ2-2, the full variable domain is EAGVTQSPTHLIKTRGQQATLRCSPISGHTSVYWYQQALGLGLQFLLWYDEGEERNRGNFPPRFSGRQFPNYSSELNVNALELEDSALYLCASSHGQNTGELFFGEGSRLTVL.

The chain uses TRBV12-3 or TRBV12-4 and TRBJ1-6; 8 nucleotides match TRBD1. V was clipped by 4 bases and J by 7 bases; unmatched bases: 3. This CDR3 comprises 14 residues. CDR3 in amino acids: CASSSTGGNSPLHF. CDR3 bases: TGTGCCAGCAGTTCAACAGGGGGGAATTCACCCCTCCACTTT.

This clonotype was seen repeatedly, ten times or more. The chain couples TRBV10-1 to TRBJ2-2, with D hard to call. The CDR3 sequence is 14 residues long. Germline loops: CDR1 WNHNN, CDR2 SYGVQD (reference sequence). Trimming removed 4 bases from V and 0 bases from J, with 6 bases in between. This CDR3 is CASSANANTGELFF. CDR3 in DNA: TGCGCCAGCAGTGCCAACGCGAACACCGGGGAGCTGTTTTTT.